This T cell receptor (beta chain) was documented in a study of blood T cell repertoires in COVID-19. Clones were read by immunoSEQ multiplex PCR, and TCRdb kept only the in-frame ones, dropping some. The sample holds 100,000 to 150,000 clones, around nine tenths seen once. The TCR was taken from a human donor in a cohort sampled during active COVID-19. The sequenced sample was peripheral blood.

This CDR3 reads CASSPWLADSYEQYF. CDR3 DNA sequence: TGTGCCAGCAGCCCATGGTTGGCGGATTCCTACGAGCAGTACTTC. The rearrangement joins TRBV6-2 or TRBV6-3 to TRBJ2-7; D uncertain. Trimming pared 6 bases from V and 1 base from J, leaving 16 bases between. CDR1 and CDR2 (germline): MNHEY, SVGEGT. The CDR3 is 15 residues long.